The 16 T cell receptor beta chains below all came from one sample that was sequenced in a study of tumor-infiltrating lymphocytes in oesophageal squamous cell carcinoma. TCRdb analysed the PCR reads with MiXCR anew, one entry per CDR3 protein. The sample lists about 8,700 distinct CDR3 sequences, 55% to 80% occurring once. Specimen: esophageal tumor tissue. The receptors originated from a female donor with esophageal squamous cell carcinoma.

The chain links TRBV27 to TRBJ2-1; perhaps TRBD2 as D (6 bases). This CDR3 spans 12 amino acids. Trimming cost V 10 bases and J 8 bases, with 15 bases left between them. Germline values: CDR1 MNHEY, CDR2 SMNVEV (reference sequence). The CDR3 DNA sequence: TGTGCCACCAAATCCCCGGGGGATGAGCAGTTCTTC. Protein sequence: CATKSPGDEQFF.

The chain joins TRBV11-1 to TRBJ2-5; either TRBD1 or TRBD2 may fit D (6 bases each). Germline V lookup: CDR1 SGHAT, CDR2 FQDESV (reference sequence). V was shortened by 1 base and J by 5 bases, with 11 bases between the two germline ends. The CDR3 covers 14 residues. CDR3 protein: CASSLGGAGETQYF. The CDR3 coding sequence is TGTGCCAGCAGCTTAGGGGGGGCTGGGGAGACCCAGTACTTC.

The V and J genes are TRBV11-3 and TRBJ2-1; 12 bases are shared with TRBD2. With 2 bases clipped from V and 9 bases from J, the junction kept 2 bases outside the gene matches. CDR1 and CDR2 from the germline V gene are SGHNT and YENEEA. CDR3 size: 14 residues. In DNA, the CDR3 is TGTGCCAGCAGCTTAAAACTAGCGGGAGGTGAGCAGTTCTTC. Its translation is CASSLKLAGGEQFF.

The chain joins TRBV28 to TRBJ2-3, with a weak D call TRBD2 (6 bases). Germline V gene sequence: CDR1 MDHEN, CDR2 SYDVKM. Deletions cut 9 bases from V and 5 bases from J, with 18 bases between. The length of the CDR3 is 14 residues. The CDR3, as DNA: TGTGCCAGGCCGAAGGAGGGGCAAGTAGATACGCAGTATTTT. This sequence encodes CARPKEGQVDTQYF.

J is TRBJ1-1 and V is TRBV7-9; no clear D gene. The V and J ends lost 1 base and 5 bases respectively, with 2 bases between them. The CDR3 totals 11 residues. Germline V lookup: CDR1 SEHNR, CDR2 FQNEAQ (reference sequence). CDR3 region: CASSLVTEAFF. The CDR3 DNA follows: TGTGCCAGCAGCTTAGTGACTGAAGCTTTCTTT.

As concerns this clonotype: One junction end disagrees with the germline gene, perhaps due to a read error. The V call is TRBV7-8, the J call TRBJ2-4; 9 positions agree with TRBD1. Germline V gene sequence: CDR1 SGHVS, CDR2 FQNEAQ. The CDR3 is 15 amino acids. The CDR3 DNA follows: TGTGCCAGCAGCTTATTCACAGGGGGCGACTCACCCCTCCACTTC. The encoded protein is CASSLFTGGDSPLHF.

This chain connects TRBV6-1 to TRBJ2-7; D might be TRBD2 (5 bases). From germline, CDR1 is MNHNS and CDR2 SASEGT. Trimming removed 2 bases at V and 7 bases at J, with 9 bases between. The CDR3 is made up of 12 amino acids. CDR3 in DNA: TGTGCCAGCAGTGAAATAGGGAGAGAGCAGTACTTC. Translated, it gives CASSEIGREQYF.

Only a few counts were recorded for this clonotype. This sequence joins TRBV7-9 and TRBJ2-1; 7 bases fit TRBD2. CDR3 size: 15 residues. V lost 1 base to trimming and J lost 7 bases; unmatched junction nucleotides: 7. CDR1 is SEHNR, CDR2 FQNEAQ, per germline (reference sequence). CDR3 residues: CASSLDGGFVNEQFF. The CDR3 DNA follows: TGTGCCAGCAGCTTAGACGGGGGGTTTGTGAATGAGCAGTTCTTC.

The rearrangement uses TRBV12-5 and TRBJ2-1; 9 bases are shared with TRBD2. The CDR3 loop spans 18 amino acids. CDR1 is LGHNT and CDR2 is FRNRAP in the germline V gene. The junction had 12 bases not matched to a gene; V was cut back by 0 bases and J by 6 bases. The CDR3 loop is CASGLVPGGGRAPNEQFF. As DNA, the CDR3 is TGTGCTAGTGGTTTGGTCCCCGGGGGCGGGAGGGCCCCCAATGAGCAGTTCTTC.

This clonotype qualifies as hyperexpanded (1% or more). In nucleotides, the CDR3 is TGTGCCAGCAGTTTGAAGGGACGGGGCGACTATGGCTACACCTTC. Translated: CASSLKGRGDYGYTF. The chain combines TRBV12-3 or TRBV12-4 with TRBJ1-2; D is perhaps TRBD1 (5 bases). V dropped 3 bases and J dropped 3 bases, with 14 bases sitting between them. This CDR3 is built from 15 residues.

The chain combines TRBV7-6 with TRBJ1-1; D gene ambiguous. The end of the DNA is better explained by TRBJ2-2, so the J call may be wrong. This CDR3 is 13 amino acids long. Looked up from germline, CDR1 is SGHVS and CDR2 is FNYEAQ. CDR3 bases: TGTGCCAGCAGTTCAGTTCGGACCGGGGAGCTGTTTTTT. This translates into CASSSVRTGELFF.

This clonotype was counted a few times. The CDR3 loop is CATSDLRGSGANVLTF. CDR3 in DNA: TGTGCCACCAGTGATTTGAGGGGTTCTGGGGCCAACGTCCTGACTTTC. The rearrangement uses TRBV24-1 and TRBJ2-6; possibly TRBD1 for D (5 bases). Germline V gene sequence: CDR1 KGHDR, CDR2 SFDVKD. The CDR3 has 16 residues. V was cut by 0 bases and J by 1 base, with 6 bases left in between.

This clonotype was counted a single time. The chain links TRBV7-8 to TRBJ2-6, with 9 bases fitting TRBD2. The J call is uncertain, as TRBJ2-7 better fits the DNA end. The CDR3 loop spans 14 amino acids. CDR1 and CDR2 (germline): SGHVS, FQNEAQ. CDR3 loop: CASRVAGVSYEQYF. Written as DNA, the CDR3 is TGTGCCAGCAGGGTAGCGGGAGTGAGCTACGAGCAGTACTTC.

By share of the sample, this clonotype is medium-sized. This chain links TRBV5-1 with TRBJ2-3, with D perhaps TRBD2 (6 bases). Per germline, CDR1 SGHRS and CDR2 YFSETQ. The CDR3 loop spans 14 amino acids. V lost 0 bases, J lost 7 bases, and 12 bases lay in between. The CDR3 DNA follows: TGCGCCAGCAGCTTGGACGGCGCGGGGAATACGCAGTATTTT. It is translated as CASSLDGAGNTQYF. Drawing the rest from reference TRBV5-1 and TRBJ2-3, the complete variable domain is KAGVTQTPRYLIKTRGQQVTLSCSPISGHRSVSWYQQTPGQGLQFLFEYFSETQRNKGNFPGRFSGRQFSNSRSEMNVSTLELGDSALYLCASSLDGAGNTQYFGPGTRLTVL.

V gene TRBV7-2 combines with J gene TRBJ2-5, with D tentatively TRBD1 or TRBD2 (7 bases each). The J call may be faulty, since TRBJ2-3 better matches the DNA end. In germline, CDR1 is SGHTA, CDR2 FQGNSA. The CDR3 is 15 residues long. Here the CDR3 DNA reads TGTGCCAGCAGAAAACAGGGAGGGGGCCCCTACGAGCAGTATTTT. This encodes CASRKQGGGPYEQYF.

The V and J genes are TRBV5-1 and TRBJ2-7; TRBD1 agrees at 7 bases. The assigned J gene may be wrong: the sequence end matches TRBJ2-5 better. This CDR3 has 14 amino acids. Germline V CDR1 and CDR2: SGHRS, YFSETQ. The CDR3 sequence: CASSFGTGEETQYF. Here the CDR3 DNA reads TGCGCCAGCAGCTTTGGAACAGGGGAAGAGACCCAGTACTTC.